These T cell receptor beta chains were read from a single sample in a study of OX40 agonist ivuxolimab in advanced cancers. Using immunoSEQ multiplex PCR, the repertoire was profiled, and TCRdb retains in-frame clones only, with some absent. The sample holds 70,000 to 95,000 clones, around 90% seen once. This material consisted of CD4+ or CD8+ T cells sorted from blood, taken in a trial of the OX40 agonist ivuxolimab. The source of these receptors is an adult with an advanced solid tumor such as melanoma, head and neck, liver or kidney cancer. CDR3s include the opening cysteine and the closing phenylalanine or tryptophan. D genes are given only for firm matches. Clone size is not always given. Where it is, it says once, few, many or a class for expanded clones.

d_gene	v_gene	j_gene	abundance	CDR3nt	CDR3aa
.	TRBV7-8	TRBJ1-2	.	TGTGCCAGCAGCTTAAGTGATAACTATGGCTACACCTTC	CASSLSDNYGYTF
.	TRBV6-1	TRBJ2-7	once	TGTGCCAGCAGTTCCCTCATCGAGCAGTACTTC	CASSSLIEQYF
.	TRBV6-6	TRBJ1-2	.	TGTGCCGCATCCCCCGGGGGGCTAGGTGGCTACACCTTC	CAASPGGLGGYTF
TRBD1	TRBV5-1	TRBJ2-1	once	TGCGCCAGCAGCTTGGGGGACAGGGGGCGGGAGCAGTTCTTC	CASSLGDRGREQFF
.	TRBV19	TRBJ1-1	.	TGTGCCAGTAGTATAGCCCCTCGAAGGACTGAAGCTTTCTTT	CASSIAPRRTEAFF
.	TRBV6-5	TRBJ1-1	.	TGTGCCAGCAGCGACAGAGGGGAAGCTTTCTTT	CASSDRGEAFF
TRBD2	TRBV5-1	TRBJ2-5	.	TGCGCCAGCAGCCCAGCGGGGTACCAAGAGACCCAGTACTTC	CASSPAGYQETQYF
TRBD1	TRBV5-1	TRBJ1-3	.	TGCGCCAGCAGACGGACAGGGCTCTCTGGAAACACCATATATTTT	CASRRTGLSGNTIYF
.	TRBV29-1	TRBJ1-1	once	TGCAGCGTTGGTAGCGCACCCACTGAAGCTTTCTTT	CSVGSAPTEAFF
.	TRBV9	TRBJ1-6	.	TGTGCCAGCAGCGGGTTGAGCTCCTATAATTCACCCCTCCACTTT	CASSGLSSYNSPLHF
.	TRBV5-1	TRBJ2-3	.	TGCGCCAGCAGCTTGGTGGGGGTGGCTGGTGATACGCAGTATTTT	CASSLVGVAGDTQYF
.	TRBV11-2	TRBJ1-1	.	TGTGCCAGCAGCTTAGCAGGGATTGACACTGAAGCTTTCTTT	CASSLAGIDTEAFF
.	TRBV7-9	TRBJ1-5	.	TGTGCCAGCAGCCCCTCCGGCCCCCGGGGCAATCAGCCCCAGCATTTT	CASSPSGPRGNQPQHF
TRBD1	TRBV12-5	TRBJ1-1	.	TGTGCTAGTGGACAGGGGGGAGTAAGAGCTTTCTTT	CASGQGGVRAFF
.	TRBV9	TRBJ2-5	.	TGTGCCAGCAGCGCCGGAGAGGGACGAGAGACCCAGTACTTC	CASSAGEGRETQYF
.	TRBV18	TRBJ2-5	.	TGTGCCAGCTCACGCCGGGGAACAAACCAAGAGACCCAGTACTTC	CASSRRGTNQETQYF
TRBD2	TRBV18	TRBJ2-5	.	TGTGCCAGCTCACCACCGGGACTAAAAGAGACCCAGTACTTC	CASSPPGLKETQYF
.	TRBV7-8	TRBJ2-4	once	TGTGCCAGCAGCCCACATCTAGCCAAAAACATTCAGTACTTC	CASSPHLAKNIQYF
.	TRBV18	TRBJ2-3	.	TGTGCCAGCTCACCGGGCAGGGACTGGGATACGCAGTATTTT	CASSPGRDWDTQYF
TRBD1	TRBV27	TRBJ1-5	.	TGTGCCAGCAGTCAACAGGGGGGTCAGCCCCAGCATTTT	CASSQQGGQPQHF
.	TRBV30	TRBJ1-1	.	TGTGCCTGGAGCCCAGGAAGAACCCCGGGCAGAATCACTGAAGCTTTCTTT	CAWSPGRTPGRITEAFF
TRBD2	TRBV13	TRBJ2-7	.	TGTGCCAGCAGGGCGAGCGGGAGCGGGTCCTACGAGCAGTACTTC	CASRASGSGSYEQYF
.	TRBV5-1	TRBJ2-5	.	TGCGCCAGCAGCTTGACAGGGAAAGAGACCCAGTACTTC	CASSLTGKETQYF
.	TRBV5-1	TRBJ2-3	.	TGCGCCAGCAGCCCACAGGGTGGGTCTAGCACAGATACACAGTATTTT	CASSPQGGSSTDTQYF
.	TRBV5-6	TRBJ1-2	.	TGTGCCAGCAGCCCCGCAGGCAGGGGCAGGGAGGGCTACACCTTC	CASSPAGRGREGYTF
.	TRBV19	TRBJ1-1	.	TGTGCCAGTATCGGGCGTGAGGGGGGGTCGACTGAAGCTTTCTTT	CASIGREGGSTEAFF
TRBD1	TRBV18	TRBJ1-1	once	TGTGCCAGCTCACCACAGGGACAGGGGGCAGGAAACACTGAAGCTTTCTTT	CASSPQGQGAGNTEAFF